This TCR beta chain was sequenced in a study of shared clonotypes between healthy human individuals. General observations from the study: Large depth notwithstanding, sorted-subset sequencing proved incomplete by rarefaction.

To note about this clone: What it binds is not known.

The V segment lost 7 bases and the J segment 7 bases; nucleotides outside the gene matches: 5. The germline gives CDR1 MNHEY, CDR2 SMNVEV (reference sequence). The CDR3 runs to 12 residues. Naive CD8 isolation took CD45RO-negative cells positively selected for CCR7 and excluded terminally differentiated effector memory CD45RA+ cells. Sequenced by immunoSEQ multiplex PCR; TCRdb stores in-frame clones only, minus some. This table holds nearly 2 million clones, approximately 94% found once. The clonotype was recovered from a man younger than 35 in good health. The gene calls are TRBV27 and TRBJ1-2, with 8 bases matching TRBD1. The material sequenced was naive CD8+ T cells sorted from blood. Written as DNA, the CDR3 is TGTGCCAGCACCCCGGACAGGGTTGGCTACACCTTC. Translation gives CASTPDRVGYTF.